The following is a T cell receptor beta chain sequence with its context. The second PCR ran roughly 6 to 11 cycles with a sample-barcoded 5' primer and J-beta primers. TCRdb reprocessed the 5' RACE reads with MiXCR, giving one entry per CDR3 protein. The top ten clones hold 20% to 25% of a sample with fewer than 900,000 distinct CDR3 sequences, more than 40% of them seen once. The source of the sample is a study of blood T cells in healthy people across ages. This CDR3 is 14 amino acids long. Germline CDR1 reads DFQATT; CDR2 reads SNEGSKA (reference sequence). V lost 3 bases and J lost 13, with 22 bases in between.

This TCR was recovered from a woman aged 60-70 years in good health. Sequenced material: blood. The V and J genes are TRBV20-1 and TRBJ2-1; a weak D match, TRBD1 (6 bases). CDR3 protein: CSARDMGAGETQFF. The CDR3, as DNA: TGCAGTGCTAGGGATATGGGGGCTGGGGAGACCCAGTTCTTC.